This TCR beta chain appears in the sequencing data of a study of vaccination and CD4 T cells after COVID-19. Documented treatment: approximately 11-day PBMC culture with coronavirus spike peptide pools or control peptides (ViraFEST assay). ViraFEST enlarged antigen-specific T cell populations with peptide pools and afterwards sequenced TCRs. With regard to this clonotype: Antigen specificity is unknown.

CDR3 length: 11 residues. V was pared by 5 bases and J by 6 bases, with 5 bases between. The germline CDR1 and CDR2 sequences are KGHDR and SFDVKD. Sequenced with the Oncomine TCR Beta short-read assay was DNA taken from cultured CD4+ T cells. TCRdb used MiXCR to reprocess the PCR reads, holding one entry per CDR3 protein. Seen here are more than 10,000 distinct CDR3 sequences, 65% to 75% observed once, and the top ten hold around 29%. The specimen sequenced was CD4+ T cells from blood, cultured in vitro. The clonotype was recovered from a human donor who had recovered from COVID-19. This chain joins TRBV24-1 and TRBJ2-3; D gene uncertain. The CDR3 nucleotides read TGTGCCACCAGTGCCGGGGATACGCAGTATTTT. Its protein is CATSAGDTQYF.